The count of the clone carrying this T cell receptor (beta chain) is one. This record belongs to a study of blood T cell repertoires in COVID-19. Study context: The analysed material was cDNA or gDNA that came from T cells, B-cell-depleted T cells, or PBMCs.

Germline assignment: CDR1 MRHNA and CDR2 SNTAGT. The CDR3 extends over 20 amino acids. The trim removed 0 bases at V and 0 bases at J, leaving 15 bases unmatched. Original analysis: Scientists estimated how many nucleated cells there were by amplifying reference gene primers. The repertoire was sequenced with immunoSEQ multiplex PCR; TCRdb's copy has only in-frame clones and lacks some. V and J calls and clone size are copied from that table; D and trimming were computed from the DNA. Seen here are about 340,000 clones, 92% observed once, and the top ten hold about 18%. Participants' reported clinical history set cohort assignment.

The gene calls are TRBV6-4 and TRBJ1-1, with TRBD1 matching over 8 bases. Sample: PBMCs or T cells enriched from blood (not recorded which). The sequence came from a woman aged 25 to 39 who had recovered from COVID-19. The CDR3 DNA is TGTGCCAGCAGTGACTCTCGGGCAGGGGGCGCGGGTAGGCTGAACACTGAAGCTTTCTTT. It translates to CASSDSRAGGAGRLNTEAFF.